The 26 T cell receptor beta chains below were found in one sample sequenced in a study of cytomegalovirus exposure and HLA in healthy donors. This table comes from immunoSEQ multiplex PCR, and its TCRdb copy is limited to in-frame clones, with some not included. Of roughly 240,000 clones listed, around nine tenths were seen once; the top ten hold 2% to 3%. Material for sequencing was PBMCs. Receptors originate from a man younger than 35 in good health and CMV-seronegative.

The chain uses TRBV6-5 and TRBJ2-3, with D unclear. CDR1 is MNHEY and CDR2 is SVGAGI in the germline V gene. This CDR3 comprises 13 residues. The V end was cut by 3 bases, the J end by 4 bases, with 8 bases between. The CDR3 coding sequence is TGTGCCAGCAGTTATGGTATAGCAGATACGCAGTATTTT. It codes for CASSYGIADTQYF.

V and J are TRBV4-2 and TRBJ2-7; 11 positions match TRBD2. The ends lost 0 bases at V and 6 bases at J; junction bases unmatched: 7. Germline CDR1 and CDR2: LGHNA and YNFKEQ. The CDR3 consists of 16 residues. The CDR3 sequence: CASSQDLAGGWSEQYF. In DNA, the CDR3 is TGTGCCAGCAGCCAAGACCTAGCGGGAGGCTGGAGCGAGCAGTACTTC.

This clone has a single count. The rearrangement uses TRBV5-4 and TRBJ2-1, with 12 nucleotides matching TRBD2. Germline-derived CDR1 and CDR2 are SGHNT and YYREEE (reference sequence). The junction had 1 base not matched to a gene; V was cut back by 8 bases and J by 4 bases. The CDR3 sequence is 13 residues long. The CDR3 DNA sequence: TGTGCCAGTGGACTAGCGGGATACAATGAGCAGTTCTTC. Residues: CASGLAGYNEQFF.

This clone was seen a handful of times. The rearrangement links TRBV19 to TRBJ1-5, with 7 bases that match TRBD1. The CDR3 is 15 residues long. V lost 3 bases to trimming and J lost 7 bases; unmatched junction nucleotides: 9. Germline values: CDR1 LNHDA, CDR2 SQIVND (reference sequence). The CDR3 DNA sequence: TGTGCCAGTAGTATGGAGGGGGCGGGTTGGCAGCCCCAGCATTTT. Translated: CASSMEGAGWQPQHF. Full variable domain (outside the CDR3, taken from reference TRBV19 and TRBJ1-5): DGGITQSPKYLFRKEGQNVTLSCEQNLNHDAMYWYRQDPGQGLRLIYYSQIVNDFQKGDIAEGYSVSREKKESFPLTVTSAQKNPTAFYLCASSMEGAGWQPQHFGDGTRLSIL.

This clone showed up just once. This chain links TRBV5-1 with TRBJ2-7; D uncertain. The V gene's germline CDR1 is SGHRS and CDR2 YFSETQ. The CDR3 has 16 amino acids. Trimming left V 9 bases short and J 4 bases short, with 26 bases between. Here the CDR3 reads CATEYLAAYYPYEQYF. The CDR3 DNA follows: TGCGCCACCGAGTATCTGGCAGCCTACTATCCTTACGAGCAGTACTTC. Supplemented by reference TRBV5-1 and TRBJ2-7, the full variable domain reads KAGVTQTPRYLIKTRGQQVTLSCSPISGHRSVSWYQQTPGQGLQFLFEYFSETQRNKGNFPGRFSGRQFSNSRSEMNVSTLELGDSALYLCATEYLAAYYPYEQYFGPGTRLTVT.

This chain connects TRBV6-5 to TRBJ2-1; 12 nucleotides align to TRBD2. This CDR3 comprises 15 residues. Germline CDR1 is MNHEY and CDR2 is SVGAGI. Trimming at V came to 6 bases and at J to 5 bases, leaving 5 bases not matched to a gene. For the CDR3, the DNA is TGTGCCAGCAGCCTAGCGGGAGGGCTTCACAATGAGCAGTTCTTC. Residues: CASSLAGGLHNEQFF.

The chain joins TRBV6-1 to TRBJ2-6; D might be TRBD1 (5 bases). Per the germline V gene, CDR1 is MNHNS and CDR2 is SASEGT. V lost 1 base, J lost 8 bases, and 12 bases lay in between. This CDR3 is built from 15 residues. The CDR3 protein is CASSEGTRGTNVLTF. The CDR3 DNA sequence: TGTGCCAGCAGTGAAGGGACAAGGGGCACCAACGTCCTGACTTTC.

This chain connects TRBV12-5 to TRBJ2-1, with 9 positions matching TRBD2. The V gene's germline CDR1 is LGHNT and CDR2 FRNRAP. Unmatched junction bases numbered 15, after V lost 4 bases and J lost 8 bases. This CDR3 spans 17 amino acids. The CDR3 spells CASGSAGGTSPSDEQFF. For the CDR3, the DNA is TGTGCTAGTGGTTCCGCGGGGGGGACTAGTCCTTCCGATGAGCAGTTCTTC.

This chain joins TRBV29-1 and TRBJ1-4, with D uncertain. The CDR3 sequence is 13 residues long. The V gene lost 3 bases and the J gene lost 5 bases, with 10 bases spanning the gap. Looked up from germline, CDR1 is SQVTM and CDR2 is ANQGSEA. The CDR3 nucleotides read TGCAGCGTTGAGGTATGGGAGAATGAAAAACTGTTTTTT. It specifies CSVEVWENEKLFF.

The chain carries TRBV27 and TRBJ2-7; D gene uncertain. The CDR3 is 13 amino acids. Trimming took off 3 bases at V and 5 bases at J, with 11 bases between the two ends. Per the germline V gene, CDR1 is MNHEY and CDR2 is SMNVEV (reference sequence). Written as DNA, the CDR3 is TGTGCCAGCAGTTTGGCAGGAAATAACGAGCAGTACTTC. It specifies CASSLAGNNEQYF.

The chain carries TRBV28 and TRBJ1-2, with 9 bases matching TRBD1. V was clipped by 5 bases and J by 0 bases; unmatched bases: 16. The CDR3 runs to 19 residues. CDR1 and CDR2 from the germline V gene are MDHEN and SYDVKM. This CDR3 is CASSLRYNRGLVPNYGYTF. In DNA, the CDR3 is TGTGCCAGCAGTCTGCGATACAACAGGGGGCTCGTCCCTAACTATGGCTACACCTTC.

The sample holds one count of this clone. Within the sample, other DNA sequences also encode this same CDR3. V usage is TRBV7-2 and J usage is TRBJ1-5, with unresolved D. With 4 bases removed from V and 6 bases from J, the gap between germline ends came to 7 bases. The germline CDR1 and CDR2 sequences are SGHTA and FQGNSA. The CDR3 has 12 amino acids. As DNA, the CDR3 is TGTGCCAGCAGCTCGTCAGGTCAGCCCCAGCATTTT. Translated: CASSSSGQPQHF.

The V and J genes are TRBV30 and TRBJ2-1; unclear D gene. With 3 bases removed from V and 0 bases from J, the gap between germline ends came to 18 bases. Per the germline V gene, CDR1 is GTSNPN and CDR2 is SVGIG (reference sequence). The CDR3 runs 17 residues. The CDR3 sequence is CAWRPPWAYGSYNEQFF. The CDR3 coding sequence is TGTGCCTGGAGGCCCCCCTGGGCGTACGGCTCCTACAATGAGCAGTTCTTC.

V is TRBV5-1 and J is TRBJ2-2, with 7 bases fitting TRBD1. The V segment lost 3 bases and the J segment 2 bases; nucleotides outside the gene matches: 4. CDR1 and CDR2 from the germline V gene are SGHRS and YFSETQ. CDR3 length: 15 residues. In nucleotides, the CDR3 is TGCGCCAGCAGCTCCGGACAGGTCAACACCGGGGAGCTGTTTTTT. This encodes CASSSGQVNTGELFF. The variable domain in full, with the rest retrieved from reference TRBV5-1 and TRBJ2-2, is KAGVTQTPRYLIKTRGQQVTLSCSPISGHRSVSWYQQTPGQGLQFLFEYFSETQRNKGNFPGRFSGRQFSNSRSEMNVSTLELGDSALYLCASSSGQVNTGELFFGEGSRLTVL.

This chain connects TRBV2 to TRBJ1-4, with TRBD1 identical over 8 bases. V lost 1 base to trimming and J lost 8 bases; unmatched junction nucleotides: 12. There are 17 residues in the CDR3. From germline, CDR1 is SNHLY and CDR2 FYNNEI. CDR3 region: CASSEVEDRVIDEKLFF. DNA for the CDR3: TGTGCCAGCAGTGAAGTCGAGGACAGGGTTATCGACGAAAAACTGTTTTTT.

This sequence joins TRBV6-5 and TRBJ1-3; 9 nucleotides agree with TRBD1. This CDR3 is built from 13 residues. Per germline, CDR1 MNHEY and CDR2 SVGAGI. V lost 2 bases and J lost 9; bases outside the gene matches: 2. CDR3: CASSYGQGTTIYF. CDR3 coding DNA: TGTGCCAGCAGTTACGGACAGGGGACCACCATATATTTT.

This clone came up once. The chain is built from TRBV4-1 and TRBJ1-3, with a tentative D call TRBD1 (5 bases). This CDR3 spans 16 amino acids. V was cut by 2 bases and J by 0 bases, with 11 bases left in between. The germline V gene encodes CDR1 MGHRA and CDR2 YSYEKL. The CDR3: CASSQLPGGSGNTIYF. The CDR3 region has the DNA TGCGCCAGCAGCCAACTCCCGGGGGGCTCTGGAAACACCATATATTTT.

The V gene is TRBV4-3, the J gene TRBJ1-6; perhaps TRBD1 as D (6 bases). CDR1 and CDR2 (germline): LGHNA, YSLEER. Between the trimmed V and J ends, which lost 0 bases and 10 bases, there was a span of 16 bases. The CDR3 is 16 amino acids. CDR3 in DNA: TGCGCCAGCAGCCAAGATTATAGCAGGGGAGCGTCACCCCTCCACTTT. Residues: CASSQDYSRGASPLHF.

The chain carries TRBV10-3 and TRBJ2-7, with D perhaps matching TRBD2 (5 bases). Germline V CDR1 and CDR2: ENHRY, SYGVKD. The CDR3 has 15 residues. The ends were cut back, 3 bases at V and 0 bases at J, with 12 bases in the middle. CDR3 residues: CAISESGVSSYEQYF. The DNA of the CDR3 is TGTGCCATCAGTGAATCCGGGGTGAGCTCCTACGAGCAGTACTTC.

This clone came up once. The V call is TRBV2, the J call TRBJ1-2, with 11 positions matching TRBD1. Germline lookup yields CDR1 SNHLY and CDR2 FYNNEI. J lost 6 bases, V lost 2 bases, and 5 bases had no gene match. This CDR3 comprises 15 residues. This CDR3 reads CASSERSGQGDGYTF. The CDR3 bases are TGTGCCAGCAGTGAACGGTCGGGACAGGGGGATGGCTACACCTTC.

The rearrangement joins TRBV6-5 to TRBJ2-7, with 10 bases fitting TRBD1. This CDR3 is built from 11 residues. CDR1 MNHEY and CDR2 SVGAGI come from the germline V gene. DNA of the CDR3: TGTGAAGCGGGACAGGGGAACGAGCAGTACTTC. It specifies CEAGQGNEQYF.

The chain combines TRBV5-4 with TRBJ1-6, with 9 positions matching TRBD1. The CDR3 contains 16 residues. Losses at the gene ends were 3 bases for V and 10 bases for J; bases not matched to a gene: 11. CDR1 is SGHNT and CDR2 is YYREEE in the germline V gene (reference sequence). CDR3 bases: TGTGCCAGCAGCTCAGGCAGGGACAGGGATGAATCACCCCTCCACTTT. Translating it yields CASSSGRDRDESPLHF.

The chain recombines TRBV7-3 with TRBJ2-1; 11 positions agree with TRBD2. V lost 6 bases and J lost 6; bases outside the gene matches: 7. This CDR3 region has 15 residues. Germline assignment: CDR1 SGHTA and CDR2 FQGTGA. DNA for the CDR3: TGTGCCAGCAGTGAGACGGGACTAGCGGCCAATGAGCAGTTCTTC. Translating gives CASSETGLAANEQFF. Using reference TRBV7-3 and TRBJ2-1 for the parts outside the CDR3, the full variable domain is GAGVSQTPSNKVTEKGKYVELRCDPISGHTALYWYRQSLGQGPEFLIYFQGTGAADDSGLPNDRFFAVRPEGSVSTLKIQRTERGDSAVYLCASSETGLAANEQFFGPGTRLTVL.

This chain connects TRBV27 to TRBJ1-2, with a possible D match to TRBD1 (5 bases). This CDR3 is built from 16 residues. Between the trimmed V and J ends, which lost 2 bases and 0 bases, there was a span of 13 bases. Per germline, CDR1 MNHEY and CDR2 SMNVEV (reference sequence). The CDR3 loop is CASSLRGTKANYGYTF. The DNA for the CDR3 is TGTGCCAGCAGTTTAAGGGGCACCAAAGCTAACTATGGCTACACCTTC.

The rearrangement uses TRBV18 and TRBJ2-5; D perhaps matches TRBD2 (6 bases). CDR1 and CDR2 (germline): KGHSH, LQKENI. This CDR3 is built from 14 residues. V was clipped by 5 bases and J by 5 bases, with 15 bases between them. CDR3 in amino acids: CASSTGPGRETQYF. In DNA, the CDR3 is TGTGCCAGCTCAACGGGGCCAGGGAGGGAGACCCAGTACTTC.

The chain employs TRBV5-5 and TRBJ2-2; 9 bases are a match to TRBD2. The J segment lost 10 bases and the V segment lost 1 base, leaving 5 bases of the junction unmatched. In germline, CDR1 is SGHKS, CDR2 YYEKEE (reference sequence). CDR3 length equals 14 residues. DNA of the CDR3: TGTGCCAGCAGCTTGCTAGCGGGATTCGAGGAGCTGTTTTTT. The encoded protein is CASSLLAGFEELFF.